The sequence of this T cell receptor (beta chain) was determined in a study of cytomegalovirus exposure and HLA in healthy donors. Study-wide findings and caveats: In a later analysis, most CMV-associated TCR beta chains appeared HLA-restricted. TCR beta V- and J-gene trimming was later associated with a missense DCLRE1C variant. Researchers counted roughly 150 TCR beta chains as cytomegalovirus-associated.

The CDR3 is 14 residues long. Germline V lookup: CDR1 GTSNPN, CDR2 SVGIG (reference sequence). V lost 4 bases and J lost 1, with 14 bases in between. The PCR employed 60 Vbeta primers together with 13 Jbeta primers. Using immunoSEQ multiplex PCR, the repertoire was profiled, and TCRdb retains in-frame clones only, with some absent. The sample gives some 100,000 clones, 75% to 85% of which show up once; more than 0.95% is in the top ten. This clone appeared a single time. Its antigen is unidentified. This sequence joins TRBV30 and TRBJ2-7, with D maybe TRBD1 (6 bases). The receptor was derived from a woman aged 18-35 years in good health and CMV-seronegative. Sequenced material: PBMCs. Here the CDR3 DNA reads TGTGCCTGGAATCTGGGGGCGGGTTCCTACGAGCAGTACTTC. Its protein is CAWNLGAGSYEQYF.